The 7 T cell receptor beta chains reported below all come from one sample, sequenced in a study of technical replicates of blood from several donors. The repertoire was sequenced with immunoSEQ multiplex PCR; TCRdb's copy has only in-frame clones and lacks some. The sample consists of about 81,000 clones, around 90% of them appearing once. The sequencing input was T cells isolated from PBMCs. The source is a human donor in good health.

With respect to this clone: Its ends do not fully match the called genes, so a read error is possible. The chain combines TRBV7-7 with TRBJ2-2; no reliable D call. The CDR3 length is 13 residues. Germline lookup yields CDR1 SSHAT and CDR2 FNYEAQ (reference sequence). CDR3 nucleotides: TGTGCTAGCAGCTCGTTCGGTCCCGGGGAGCTGTTTTTT. Translated, it gives CASSSFGPGELFF. Filled out from reference TRBV7-7 and TRBJ2-2, the complete variable domain reads GAGVSQSPRYKVTKRGQDVTLRCDPISSHATLYWYQQALGQGPEFLTYFNYEAQPDKSGLPSDRFSAERPEGSISTLTIQRTEQRDSAMYRCASSSFGPGELFFGEGSRLTVL.

The rearrangement uses TRBV29-1 and TRBJ2-1; no firm D call. CDR3 length: 12 residues. Germline assignment: CDR1 SQVTM and CDR2 ANQGSEA. The V and J ends lost 2 bases and 10 bases respectively, with 12 bases between them. The CDR3 nucleotides read TGCAGCGTTGAATTGCTTGGTGAGGAGCAGTTCTTC. This sequence encodes CSVELLGEEQFF.

The chain has TRBV11-3 and TRBJ2-3; TRBD2 might be the D (5 bases). Germline lookup yields CDR1 SGHNT and CDR2 YENEEA. The V gene lost 0 bases and the J gene lost 2 bases, with 9 bases spanning the gap. CDR3 length: 15 residues. Here the CDR3 DNA reads TGTGCCAGCAGCTTAGATGGGAGAACCACAGATACGCAGTATTTT. As protein: CASSLDGRTTDTQYF.

The J gene is TRBJ2-1, the V gene TRBV5-1; the match to TRBD2 covers 8 bases. The V gene end was trimmed by 3 bases and the J gene end by 2 bases; junction bases not matched to a gene: 4. Germline lookup yields CDR1 SGHRS and CDR2 YFSETQ. CDR3 length equals 15 residues. CDR3 protein: CASSWDGGAYNEQFF. DNA for the CDR3: TGCGCCAGCAGCTGGGACGGGGGGGCCTACAATGAGCAGTTCTTC.

The V gene is TRBV27, the J gene TRBJ2-1; perhaps TRBD2 as D (6 bases). This CDR3 spans 17 amino acids. V lost 4 bases to trimming and J lost 4 bases, with 20 bases between them. Germline lookup yields CDR1 MNHEY and CDR2 SMNVEV (reference sequence). CDR3 DNA sequence: TGTGCCAGCAGTTCTAACCTGGGACTTCTGCGATACAATGAGCAGTTCTTC. It is translated as CASSSNLGLLRYNEQFF.

Comment on this clone: At one of its ends the junction is not consistent with the germline gene, which may arise from a read error. V usage is TRBV7-2 and J usage is TRBJ2-4; 9 positions match TRBD1. This CDR3 has 14 residues. The germline gives CDR1 SGHTA, CDR2 FQGNSA. The CDR3 spells CASSQGNARDRVCF. For the CDR3, the DNA is TGTGCCAGCAGCCAGGGTAACGCCCGGGACAGGGTATGTTTC.

The gene calls are TRBV28 and TRBJ1-2, with D tentatively TRBD1 (6 bases). Germline V gives CDR1 MDHEN, CDR2 SYDVKM. Trimming took 4 bases from V and 9 from J, leaving 9 bases between them. This CDR3 is built from 11 residues. The CDR3 DNA sequence: TGTGCCAGCAGTTACAGGGACCGCTACACCTTC. This encodes CASSYRDRYTF.